A selection of T cell receptor beta chains follows, all from one sample in a study of tumor-infiltrating lymphocytes in primary liver carcinoma. TCRdb passed the multiplex PCR reads through MiXCR, listing each CDR3 protein once. The sample consists of around 40,000 distinct CDR3 sequences, roughly 73% of them appearing once. The sequencing input was liver tumor tissue from sampling region 2. Receptor source: a man aged 40-50 years with primary liver carcinoma and hepatitis B virus infection. Each CDR3 is given with its conserved first and last residue. D genes are given only for firm matches. Clone size is given for some rows only: seen once, a few or many times, or a class if the clone is expanded.

v_gene	j_gene	abundance	d_gene	CDR3aa	CDR3nt
TRBV29-1	TRBJ2-1	medium-sized	-	CSVNPDEQFF	TGCAGCGTCAACCCCGATGAGCAGTTCTTC
TRBV28	TRBJ2-1	-	-	CACRSPLGVEGSEQFF	TGTGCCTGCCGTTCCCCACTGGGGGTTGAGGGAAGTGAGCAGTTCTTC
TRBV14	TRBJ2-3	-	-	CASSLWSRRAVTDTQYF	TGTGCCAGCAGCCTATGGAGCAGGAGGGCCGTGACAGATACGCAGTATTTT
TRBV29-1	TRBJ2-7	-	-	CSVAPWGANYEHYF	TGCAGCGTCGCCCCTTGGGGGGCCAACTACGAGCACTACTTC
TRBV11-2	TRBJ2-1	-	-	CASSPGTSSCNEQFF	TGTGCTAGCAGCCCAGGGACTTCTTCCTGCAATGAGCAGTTTTTC
TRBV11-2	TRBJ1-5	-	-	CASSLAGCGNQPHHF	TGTGCCAGCAGCTTAGCAGGGTGCGGCAATCAGCCCCACCATTTT
TRBV12-5	TRBJ2-7	-	-	CASEGTASCEQHF	TGTGCCAGTGAGGGGACCGCTTCCTGCGAGCAGCACTTC
TRBV4-1	TRBJ2-3	-	TRBD1	CASCHGRGGTDTQYF	TGCGCCAGCTGCCATGGACGAGGGGGCACTGATACGCAGTATTTT
TRBV14	TRBJ2-3	once	TRBD1	CACTQRQGRGTDTQYF	TGTGCCTGCACCCAACGACAGGGGAGAGGGACAGATACACAGTATTTT
TRBV12-3/TRBV12-4	TRBJ2-2	many	-	CASSFPFVWQGSNTGELFF	TGTGCCAGCAGTTTCCCATTCGTGTGGCAGGGGAGTAACACCGGGGAGCTGTTTTTT
TRBV12-3/TRBV12-4	TRBJ1-5	few	-	CTSSLGLGNQPQHF	TGTACCAGTAGTTTAGGTCTGGGGAATCAGCCCCAGCATTTT
TRBV4-1	TRBJ2-1	-	TRBD2	CASTPRGIAGGRGEQFF	TGCGCCAGCACCCCCAGAGGGATAGCGGGAGGGCGTGGTGAGCAGTTCTTC
TRBV19	TRBJ2-5	many	TRBD2	CATRLAGETQYF	TGTGCCACTCGACTAGCGGGAGAGACCCAGTACTTC
TRBV29-1	TRBJ2-3	-	-	CSVEGGAANTDTRYF	TGCAGCGTTGAGGGCGGGGCCGCCAACACAGATACGCGGTATTTT
TRBV29-1	TRBJ2-5	-	-	CSVEDVGHGETQYF	TGCAGTGTTGAAGATGTCGGACATGGAGAGACCCAGTATTTC
TRBV11-3	TRBJ2-1	-	-	CASSLSKLDMANEQFF	TGTGCCAGCAGCCTATCGAAACTAGATATGGCCAATGAGCAGTTCTTC
TRBV5-1	TRBJ1-1	-	-	CPGSEAGGSSEAFF	TGCCCCGGCAGCGAAGCTGGGGGGTCATCTGAAGCTTTCTTT